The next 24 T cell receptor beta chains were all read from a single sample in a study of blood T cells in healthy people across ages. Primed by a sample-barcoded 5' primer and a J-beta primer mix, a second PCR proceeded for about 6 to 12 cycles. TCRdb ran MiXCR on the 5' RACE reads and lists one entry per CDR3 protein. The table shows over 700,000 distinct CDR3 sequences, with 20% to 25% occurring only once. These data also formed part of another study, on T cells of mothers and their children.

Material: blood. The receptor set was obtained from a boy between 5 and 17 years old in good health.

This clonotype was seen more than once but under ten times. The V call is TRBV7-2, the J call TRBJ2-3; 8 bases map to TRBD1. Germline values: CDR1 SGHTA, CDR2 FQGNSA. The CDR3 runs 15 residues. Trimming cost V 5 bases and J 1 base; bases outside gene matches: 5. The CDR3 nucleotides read TGTGCCAGCAGCCCTGAGGACAGGGGCACAGATACGCAGTATTTT. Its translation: CASSPEDRGTDTQYF.

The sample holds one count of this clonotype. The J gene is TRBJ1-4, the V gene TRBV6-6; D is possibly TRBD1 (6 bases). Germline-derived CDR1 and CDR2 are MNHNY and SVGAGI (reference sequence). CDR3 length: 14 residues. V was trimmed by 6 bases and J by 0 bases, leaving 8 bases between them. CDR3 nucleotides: TGTGCCAGCAGCCACAGGGCAACTAATGAAAAACTGTTTTTT. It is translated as CASSHRATNEKLFF.

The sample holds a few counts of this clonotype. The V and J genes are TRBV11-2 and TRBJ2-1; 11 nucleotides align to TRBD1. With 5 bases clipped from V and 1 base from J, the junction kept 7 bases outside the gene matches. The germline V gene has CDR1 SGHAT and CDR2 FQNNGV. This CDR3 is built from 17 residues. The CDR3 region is CASSRRTGGMSYNEQFF. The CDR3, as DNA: TGTGCCAGCAGCCGTCGGACAGGGGGCATGTCCTACAATGAGCAGTTCTTC.

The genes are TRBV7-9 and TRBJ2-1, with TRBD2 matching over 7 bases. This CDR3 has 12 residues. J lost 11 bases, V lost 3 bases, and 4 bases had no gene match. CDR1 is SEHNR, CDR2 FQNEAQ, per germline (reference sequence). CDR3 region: CASSLVLAKQFF. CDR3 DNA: TGTGCCAGCAGCTTGGTACTAGCGAAGCAGTTCTTC.

This chain's CDR3 is CASGHGTGELFF. As DNA, the CDR3 is TGTGCCAGCGGACACGGCACCGGGGAGCTGTTTTTT. The chain is built from TRBV2 and TRBJ2-2; D possibly corresponds to TRBD1 (5 bases). Trimming shortened V by 8 bases and J by 4 bases, and 8 bases separated the two germline ends. The CDR3 has 12 residues. The germline V gene has CDR1 SNHLY and CDR2 FYNNEI. The variable domain in full, with the rest retrieved from reference TRBV2 and TRBJ2-2, is EPEVTQTPSHQVTQMGQEVILRCVPISNHLYFYWYRQILGQKVEFLVSFYNNEISEKSEIFDDQFSVERPDGSNFTLKIRSTKLEDSAMYFCASGHGTGELFFGEGSRLTVL.

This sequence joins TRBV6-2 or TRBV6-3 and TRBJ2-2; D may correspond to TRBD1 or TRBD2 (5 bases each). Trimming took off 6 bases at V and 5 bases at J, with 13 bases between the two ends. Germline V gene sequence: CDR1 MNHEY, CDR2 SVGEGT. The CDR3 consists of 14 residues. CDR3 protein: CASRHRGETGELFF. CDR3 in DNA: TGTGCCAGCAGACACCGGGGCGAGACCGGGGAGCTGTTTTTT.

The CDR3 loop is CASSQGTVYNEQFF. The CDR3 DNA sequence: TGTGCCAGCAGCCAAGGGACAGTTTACAATGAGCAGTTCTTC. The V gene is TRBV14, the J gene TRBJ2-1; TRBD1 might be the D (6 bases). The germline V gene encodes CDR1 SGHDN and CDR2 FVKESK. V gave up 1 base and J gave up 4 bases, with 8 bases separating them. The CDR3 has 14 residues.

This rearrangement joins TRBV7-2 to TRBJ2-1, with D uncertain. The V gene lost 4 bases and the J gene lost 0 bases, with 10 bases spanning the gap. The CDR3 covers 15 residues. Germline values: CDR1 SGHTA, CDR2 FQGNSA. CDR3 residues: CASSWASPSYNEQFF. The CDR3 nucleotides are TGTGCCAGCAGCTGGGCGAGTCCCTCCTACAATGAGCAGTTCTTC.

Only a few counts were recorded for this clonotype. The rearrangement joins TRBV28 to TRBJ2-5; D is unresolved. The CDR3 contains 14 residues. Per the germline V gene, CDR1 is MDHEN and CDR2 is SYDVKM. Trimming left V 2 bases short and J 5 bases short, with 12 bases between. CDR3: CASSLPKTGETQYF. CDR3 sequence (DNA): TGTGCCAGCAGTTTACCGAAGACCGGGGAGACCCAGTACTTC.

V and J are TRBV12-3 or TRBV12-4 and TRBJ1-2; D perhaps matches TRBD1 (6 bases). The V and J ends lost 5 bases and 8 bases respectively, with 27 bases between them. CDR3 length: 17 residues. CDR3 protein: CASSHGARTVSAMGYTF. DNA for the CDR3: TGTGCCAGCAGTCACGGAGCCCGGACAGTTTCCGCCATGGGCTACACCTTC.

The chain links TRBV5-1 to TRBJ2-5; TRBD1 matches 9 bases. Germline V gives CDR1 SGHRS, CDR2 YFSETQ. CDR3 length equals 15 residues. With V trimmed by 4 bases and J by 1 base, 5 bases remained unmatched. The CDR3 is CASSGTDRGQETQYF. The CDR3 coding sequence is TGCGCCAGCAGCGGTACGGACAGGGGCCAAGAGACCCAGTACTTC.

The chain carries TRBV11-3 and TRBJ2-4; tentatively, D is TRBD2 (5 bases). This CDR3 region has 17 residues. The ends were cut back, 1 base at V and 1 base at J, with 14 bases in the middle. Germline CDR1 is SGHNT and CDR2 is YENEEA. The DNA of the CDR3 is TGTGCCAGCAGCTTAGTAAGGACTCCCTTCGCCAAAAACATTCAGTACTTC. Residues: CASSLVRTPFAKNIQYF.

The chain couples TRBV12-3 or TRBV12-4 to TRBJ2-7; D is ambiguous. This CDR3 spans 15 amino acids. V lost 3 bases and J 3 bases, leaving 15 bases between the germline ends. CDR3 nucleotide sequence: TGTGCCAGCAGTTTCGTCCTAGACACACTCTACGAGCAGTACTTC. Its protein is CASSFVLDTLYEQYF.

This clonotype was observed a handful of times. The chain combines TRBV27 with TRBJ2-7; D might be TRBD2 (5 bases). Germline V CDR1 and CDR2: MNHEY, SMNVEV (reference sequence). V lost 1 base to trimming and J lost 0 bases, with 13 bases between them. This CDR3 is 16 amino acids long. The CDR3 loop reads CASSLYRGSLSYEQYF. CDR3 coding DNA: TGTGCCAGCAGTTTATACCGGGGTAGCCTCTCCTACGAGCAGTACTTC.

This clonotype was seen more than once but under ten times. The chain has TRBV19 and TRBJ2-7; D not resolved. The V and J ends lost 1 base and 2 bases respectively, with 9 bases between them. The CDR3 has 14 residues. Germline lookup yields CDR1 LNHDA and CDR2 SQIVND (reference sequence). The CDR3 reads CASSIGVRAYEQYF. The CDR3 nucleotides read TGTGCCAGTAGTATAGGGGTAAGGGCCTACGAGCAGTACTTC.

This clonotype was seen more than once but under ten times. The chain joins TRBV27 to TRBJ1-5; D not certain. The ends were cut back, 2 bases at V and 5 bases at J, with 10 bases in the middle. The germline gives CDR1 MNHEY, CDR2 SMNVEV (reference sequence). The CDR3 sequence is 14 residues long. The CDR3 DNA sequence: TGTGCCAGCAGTTTAAAGGGAAAGGATCAGCCCCAGCATTTT. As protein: CASSLKGKDQPQHF.

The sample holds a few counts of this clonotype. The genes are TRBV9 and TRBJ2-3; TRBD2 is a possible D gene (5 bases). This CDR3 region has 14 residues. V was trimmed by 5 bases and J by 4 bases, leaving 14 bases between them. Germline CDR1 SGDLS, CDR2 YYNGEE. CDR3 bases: TGTGCCAGCAGGGAGGTCGGTATCTCAGATACGCAGTATTTT. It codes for CASREVGISDTQYF. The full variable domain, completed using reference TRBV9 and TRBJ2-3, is DSGVTQTPKHLITATGQRVTLRCSPRSGDLSVYWYQQSLDQGLQFLIQYYNGEERAKGNILERFSAQQFPDLHSELNLSSLELGDSALYFCASREVGISDTQYFGPGTRLTVL.

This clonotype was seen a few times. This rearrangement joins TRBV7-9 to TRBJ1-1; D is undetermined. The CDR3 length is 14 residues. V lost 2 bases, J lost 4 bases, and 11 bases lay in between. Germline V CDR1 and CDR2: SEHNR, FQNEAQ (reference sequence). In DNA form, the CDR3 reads TGTGCCAGCAGCTTAACTGCGGTTGTCACTGAAGCTTTCTTT. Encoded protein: CASSLTAVVTEAFF.

Written as DNA, the CDR3 is TGTGCCACCGGAGAGGGGTACCAAGAGACCCAGTACTTC. Translating it yields CATGEGYQETQYF. V and J are TRBV7-9 and TRBJ2-5, with D perhaps being TRBD1 or TRBD2 (5 bases each). Trimming shortened V by 10 bases and J by 0 bases, and 12 bases separated the two germline ends. The CDR3 sequence is 13 residues long. The germline gives CDR1 SEHNR, CDR2 FQNEAQ (reference sequence).

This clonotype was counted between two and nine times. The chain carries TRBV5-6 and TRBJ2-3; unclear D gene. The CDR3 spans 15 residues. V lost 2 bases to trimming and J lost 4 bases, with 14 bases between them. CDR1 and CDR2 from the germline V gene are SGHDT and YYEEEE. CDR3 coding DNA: TGTGCCAGCAGCTTCCCTTCCGGGCCCCCAGATACGCAGTATTTT. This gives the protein CASSFPSGPPDTQYF.

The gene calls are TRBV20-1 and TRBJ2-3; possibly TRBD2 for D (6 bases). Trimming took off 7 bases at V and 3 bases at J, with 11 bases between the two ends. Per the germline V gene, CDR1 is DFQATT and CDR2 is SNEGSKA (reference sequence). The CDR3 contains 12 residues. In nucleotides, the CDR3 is TGCAGTGGGGGGGTGAGAACAGATACGCAGTATTTT. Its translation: CSGGVRTDTQYF.

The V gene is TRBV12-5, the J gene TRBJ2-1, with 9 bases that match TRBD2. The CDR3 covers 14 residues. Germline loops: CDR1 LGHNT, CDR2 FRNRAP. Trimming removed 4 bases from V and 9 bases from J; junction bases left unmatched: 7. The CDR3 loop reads CASGWGGRAIEQFF. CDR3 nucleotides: TGTGCTAGTGGTTGGGGCGGGAGGGCCATTGAGCAGTTCTTC.

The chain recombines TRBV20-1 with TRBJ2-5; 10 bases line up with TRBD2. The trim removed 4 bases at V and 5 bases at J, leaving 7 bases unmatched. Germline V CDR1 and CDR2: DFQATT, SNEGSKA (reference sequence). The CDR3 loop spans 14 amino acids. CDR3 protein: CSATKRGGAETQYF. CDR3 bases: TGCAGTGCTACCAAGCGGGGGGGAGCTGAGACCCAGTACTTC.

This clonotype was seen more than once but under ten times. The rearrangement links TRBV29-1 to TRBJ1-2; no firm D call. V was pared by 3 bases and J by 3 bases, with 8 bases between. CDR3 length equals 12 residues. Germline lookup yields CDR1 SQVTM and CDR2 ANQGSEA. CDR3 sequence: CSVDKDYYGYTF. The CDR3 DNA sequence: TGCAGCGTTGACAAGGATTACTATGGCTACACCTTC.